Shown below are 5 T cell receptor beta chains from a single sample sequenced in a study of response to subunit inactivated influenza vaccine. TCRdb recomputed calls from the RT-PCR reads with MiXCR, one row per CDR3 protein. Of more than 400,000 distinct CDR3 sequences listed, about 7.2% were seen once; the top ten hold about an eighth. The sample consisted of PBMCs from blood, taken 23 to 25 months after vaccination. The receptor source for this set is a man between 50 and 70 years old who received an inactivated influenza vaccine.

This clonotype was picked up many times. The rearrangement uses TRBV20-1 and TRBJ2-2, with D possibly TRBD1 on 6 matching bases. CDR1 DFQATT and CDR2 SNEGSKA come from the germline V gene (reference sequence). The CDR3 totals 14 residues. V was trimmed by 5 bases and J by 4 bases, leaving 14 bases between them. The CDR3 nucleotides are TGCAGTGCTCTCAGGGGTGGGAGCACCGGGGAGCTGTTTTTT. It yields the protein CSALRGGSTGELFF.

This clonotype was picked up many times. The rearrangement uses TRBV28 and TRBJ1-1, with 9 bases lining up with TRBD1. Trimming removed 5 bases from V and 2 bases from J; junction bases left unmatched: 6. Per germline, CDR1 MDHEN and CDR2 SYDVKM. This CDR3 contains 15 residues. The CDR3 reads CASSPVDRGNTEAFF. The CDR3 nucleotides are TGTGCCAGCAGTCCCGTGGACAGGGGAAACACTGAAGCTTTCTTT.

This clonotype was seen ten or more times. The CDR3 DNA is TGTGCCAGCAGCTATAGGACAGGACCCTACGAGCAGTACTTC. This sequence encodes CASSYRTGPYEQYF. The chain has TRBV6-5 and TRBJ2-7, with TRBD1 matching over 7 bases. The CDR3 loop spans 14 amino acids. V was clipped by 6 bases and J by 2 bases; unmatched bases: 7. Germline V gives CDR1 MNHEY, CDR2 SVGAGI.

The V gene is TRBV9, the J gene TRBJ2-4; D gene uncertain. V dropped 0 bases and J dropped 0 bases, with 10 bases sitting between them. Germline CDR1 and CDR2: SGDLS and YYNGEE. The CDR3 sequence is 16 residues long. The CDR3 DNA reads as TGTGCCAGCAGCGTAGGGGTAGGGCTAGCCAAAAACATTCAGTACTTC. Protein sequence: CASSVGVGLAKNIQYF. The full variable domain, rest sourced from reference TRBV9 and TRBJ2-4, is DSGVTQTPKHLITATGQRVTLRCSPRSGDLSVYWYQQSLDQGLQFLIQYYNGEERAKGNILERFSAQQFPDLHSELNLSSLELGDSALYFCASSVGVGLAKNIQYFGAGTRLSVL.

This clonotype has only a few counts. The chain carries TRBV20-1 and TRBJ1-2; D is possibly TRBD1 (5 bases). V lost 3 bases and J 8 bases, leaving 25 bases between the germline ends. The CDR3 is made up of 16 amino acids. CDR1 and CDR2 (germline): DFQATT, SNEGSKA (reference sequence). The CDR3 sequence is CSARTPLRVNVWGYTF. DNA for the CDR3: TGCAGTGCTAGGACCCCGCTCAGGGTGAATGTTTGGGGCTACACCTTC.